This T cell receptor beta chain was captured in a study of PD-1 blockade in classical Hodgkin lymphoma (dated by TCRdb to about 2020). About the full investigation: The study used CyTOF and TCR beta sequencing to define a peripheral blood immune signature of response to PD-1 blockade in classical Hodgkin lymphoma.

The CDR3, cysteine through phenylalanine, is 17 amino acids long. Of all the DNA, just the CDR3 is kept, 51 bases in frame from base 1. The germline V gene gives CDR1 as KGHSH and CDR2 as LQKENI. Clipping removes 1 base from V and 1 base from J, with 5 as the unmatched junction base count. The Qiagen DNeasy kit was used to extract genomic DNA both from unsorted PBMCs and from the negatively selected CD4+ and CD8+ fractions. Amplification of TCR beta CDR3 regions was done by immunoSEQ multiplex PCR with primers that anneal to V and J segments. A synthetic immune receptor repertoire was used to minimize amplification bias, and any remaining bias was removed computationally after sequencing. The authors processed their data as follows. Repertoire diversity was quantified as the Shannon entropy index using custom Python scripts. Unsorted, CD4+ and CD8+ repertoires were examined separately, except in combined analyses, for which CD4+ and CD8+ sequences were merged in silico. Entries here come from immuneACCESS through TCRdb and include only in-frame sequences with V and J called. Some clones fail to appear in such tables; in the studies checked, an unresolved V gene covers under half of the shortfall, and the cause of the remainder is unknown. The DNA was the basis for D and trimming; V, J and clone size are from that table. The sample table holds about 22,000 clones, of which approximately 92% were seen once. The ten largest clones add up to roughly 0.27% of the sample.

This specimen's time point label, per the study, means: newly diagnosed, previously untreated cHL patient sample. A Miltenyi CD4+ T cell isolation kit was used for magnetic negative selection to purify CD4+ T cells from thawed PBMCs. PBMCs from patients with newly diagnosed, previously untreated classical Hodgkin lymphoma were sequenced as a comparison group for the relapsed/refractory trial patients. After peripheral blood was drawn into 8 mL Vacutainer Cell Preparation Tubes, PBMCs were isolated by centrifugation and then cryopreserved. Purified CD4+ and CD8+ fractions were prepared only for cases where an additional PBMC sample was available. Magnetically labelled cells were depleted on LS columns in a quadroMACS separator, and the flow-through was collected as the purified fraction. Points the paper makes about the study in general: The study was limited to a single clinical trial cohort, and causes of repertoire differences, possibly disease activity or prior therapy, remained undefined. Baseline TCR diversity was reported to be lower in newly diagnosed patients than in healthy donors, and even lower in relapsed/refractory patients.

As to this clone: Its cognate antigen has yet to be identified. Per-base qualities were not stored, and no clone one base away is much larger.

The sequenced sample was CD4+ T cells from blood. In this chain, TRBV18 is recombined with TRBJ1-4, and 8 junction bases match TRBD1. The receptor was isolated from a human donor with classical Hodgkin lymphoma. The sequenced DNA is TGTGCCAGCTCACCACGGCCCGGACAGGGAACTAATGAAAAACTGTTTTTT. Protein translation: CASSPRPGQGTNEKLFF.